This TCR beta chain was profiled in a study of early T cells in non-severe SARS-CoV-2 infection. The wider study: The input, bulk RNA from unsorted whole blood, was sequenced, and chains were unpaired. Study-wide points: Missing private and CD4 specificities, VDJdb matching favored anti-spike CD8 responses.

A remark on this clonotype: Its target is unknown.

CDR1 and CDR2 from the germline V gene are MDHEN and SYDVKM. Trimming took 3 bases from V and 5 from J, leaving 13 bases between them. There are 14 residues in the CDR3. Unique molecular identifiers (one per individual cDNA molecule) were attached. TCRdb used MiXCR to reprocess the 5' RACE reads, holding one entry per CDR3 protein. The table lists about 98,000 distinct CDR3 sequences, 14% of them singletons. The J gene is TRBJ1-2, the V gene TRBV28; D possibly corresponds to TRBD1 (6 bases). Sample: whole blood. This TCR came from an adult who was a healthcare worker with PCR-confirmed SARS-CoV-2 infection or an uninfected control (not recorded which). The CDR3 loop is CASSFAGGGYGYTF. In DNA, the CDR3 is TGTGCCAGCAGTTTTGCGGGGGGCGGGTATGGCTACACCTTC.